This TCR beta chain is from a study of T cell responses to AZD1222 COVID-19 vaccine. Whole-study results and caveats: Within unmutated variant regions lay the reported targets of nearly half of spike-specific TCRs. Just five or six AZD1222 recipients were seropositive at baseline. Spike-specific TCR breadth rose after two AZD1222 doses, and depth rose as well. Donors in the cohort were predominantly white British and more often female, and clonal diversity was possibly underestimated.

Sequencing used immunoSEQ multiplex PCR; TCRdb keeps in-frame clones, though not all of them. The table has about 130,000 clones, 85% to 95% seen once; the top ten hold 6.6%. This clone was counted a single time. What it binds is not known. V gave up 4 bases and J gave up 14 bases; unmatched junction bases: 9. CDR1 LGHDT and CDR2 YNNKEL come from the germline V gene (reference sequence). The CDR3 sequence is 13 residues long. This specimen consisted of peripheral blood, obtained on day 0 of AZD1222 vaccination. V gene TRBV3-1 (or the pseudogene TRBV3-2) combines with J gene TRBJ2-1; 9 positions agree with TRBD1. The source is an adult in good health. CDR3 bases: TGTGCCAGCAGCCCCCGAGCGGGACAGGGTAAGTTCTTC. This sequence encodes CASSPRAGQGKFF.